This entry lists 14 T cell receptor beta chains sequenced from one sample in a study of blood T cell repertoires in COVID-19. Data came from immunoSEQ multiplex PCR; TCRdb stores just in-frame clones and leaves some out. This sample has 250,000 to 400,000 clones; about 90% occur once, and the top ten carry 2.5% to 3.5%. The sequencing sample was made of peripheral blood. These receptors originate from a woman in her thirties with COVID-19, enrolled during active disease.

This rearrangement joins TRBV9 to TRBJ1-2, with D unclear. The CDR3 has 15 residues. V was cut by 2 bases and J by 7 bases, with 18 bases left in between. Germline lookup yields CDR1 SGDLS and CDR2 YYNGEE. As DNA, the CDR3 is TGTGCCAGCAGCGTTGATTGGGAGGGCAAGACTGGCTACACCTTC. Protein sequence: CASSVDWEGKTGYTF. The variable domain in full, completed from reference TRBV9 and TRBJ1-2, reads DSGVTQTPKHLITATGQRVTLRCSPRSGDLSVYWYQQSLDQGLQFLIQYYNGEERAKGNILERFSAQQFPDLHSELNLSSLELGDSALYFCASSVDWEGKTGYTFGSGTRLTVV.

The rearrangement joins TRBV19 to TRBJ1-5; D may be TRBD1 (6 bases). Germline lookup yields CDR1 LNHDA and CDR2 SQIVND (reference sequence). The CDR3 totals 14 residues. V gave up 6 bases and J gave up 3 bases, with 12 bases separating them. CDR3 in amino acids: CASRKDSTNQPQHF. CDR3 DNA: TGTGCCAGTAGGAAGGACAGTACCAATCAGCCCCAGCATTTT.

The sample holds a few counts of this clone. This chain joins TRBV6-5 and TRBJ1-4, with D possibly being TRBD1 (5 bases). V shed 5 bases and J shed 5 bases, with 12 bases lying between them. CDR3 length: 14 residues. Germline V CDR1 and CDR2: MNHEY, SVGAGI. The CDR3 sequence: CASSPGLWNEKLFF. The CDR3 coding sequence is TGTGCCAGCAGTCCAGGGCTGTGGAATGAAAAACTGTTTTTT.

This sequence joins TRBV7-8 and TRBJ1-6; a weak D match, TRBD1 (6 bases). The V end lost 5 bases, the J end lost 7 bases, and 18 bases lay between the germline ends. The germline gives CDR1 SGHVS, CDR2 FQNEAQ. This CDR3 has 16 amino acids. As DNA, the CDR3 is TGTGCCAGCAGCCCGGGCGGGGGGGCGACGAATTCACCCCTCCACTTT. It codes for CASSPGGGATNSPLHF.

The CDR3 loop is CATSPSGRDEQFF. Written as DNA, the CDR3 is TGTGCCACCAGTCCTAGCGGGAGGGATGAGCAGTTCTTC. The rearrangement uses TRBV24-1 and TRBJ2-1, with 12 bases matching TRBD2. This CDR3 is built from 13 residues. The V and J ends lost 6 bases and 8 bases, in that order; junction bases with no gene match: 1. Germline values: CDR1 KGHDR, CDR2 SFDVKD.

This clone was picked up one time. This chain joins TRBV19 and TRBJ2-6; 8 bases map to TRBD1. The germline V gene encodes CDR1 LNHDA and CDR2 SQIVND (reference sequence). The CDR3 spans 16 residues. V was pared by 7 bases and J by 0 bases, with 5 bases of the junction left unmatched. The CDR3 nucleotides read TGTGCCAGTATCGGGGACAGGACCTCTGGGGCCAACGTCCTGACTTTC. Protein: CASIGDRTSGANVLTF.

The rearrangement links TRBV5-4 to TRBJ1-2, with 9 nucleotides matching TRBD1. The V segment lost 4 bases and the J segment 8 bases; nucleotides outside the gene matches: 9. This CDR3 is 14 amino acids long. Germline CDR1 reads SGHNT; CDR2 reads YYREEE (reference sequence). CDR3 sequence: CASSLIGTGIGYTF. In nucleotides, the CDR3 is TGTGCCAGCAGCCTTATCGGGACAGGGATCGGCTACACCTTC.

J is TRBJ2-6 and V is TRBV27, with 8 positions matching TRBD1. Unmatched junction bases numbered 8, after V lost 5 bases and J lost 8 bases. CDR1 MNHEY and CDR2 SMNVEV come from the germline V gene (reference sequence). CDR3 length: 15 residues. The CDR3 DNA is TGTGCCAGCAGTGCCAGGACAGGGAATTCCAACGTCCTGACTTTC. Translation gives CASSARTGNSNVLTF.

The CDR3 nucleotides are TGCGCCAGCAGCTTGGGGGCTAGCCTGTACGAGCAGTACTTC. Its translation: CASSLGASLYEQYF. This chain links TRBV5-1 with TRBJ2-7; tentative D call: TRBD2 (5 bases). V lost 0 bases and J lost 4, with 11 bases in between. CDR3 length: 14 residues. Germline assignment: CDR1 SGHRS and CDR2 YFSETQ.

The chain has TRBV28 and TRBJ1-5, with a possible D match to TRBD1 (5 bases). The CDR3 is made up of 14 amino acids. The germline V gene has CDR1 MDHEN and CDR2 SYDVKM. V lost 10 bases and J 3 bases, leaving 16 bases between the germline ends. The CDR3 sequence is CATFPGRVNQPQHF. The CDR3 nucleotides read TGTGCCACCTTTCCCGGCAGGGTCAATCAGCCCCAGCATTTT.

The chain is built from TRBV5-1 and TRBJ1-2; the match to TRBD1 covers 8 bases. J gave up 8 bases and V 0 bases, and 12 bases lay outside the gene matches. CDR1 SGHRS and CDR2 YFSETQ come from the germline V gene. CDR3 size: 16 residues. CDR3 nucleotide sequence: TGCGCCAGCAGCTTGGTGGTGACAGGGGCCTCGGGAGGCTACACCTTC. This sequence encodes CASSLVVTGASGGYTF.

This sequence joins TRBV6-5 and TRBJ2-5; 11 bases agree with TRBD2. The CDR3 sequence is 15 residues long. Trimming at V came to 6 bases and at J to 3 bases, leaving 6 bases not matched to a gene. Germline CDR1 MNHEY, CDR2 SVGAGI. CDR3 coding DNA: TGTGCCAGCAGCTCGACTAGCGGGGTCGAAGAGACCCAGTACTTC. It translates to CASSSTSGVEETQYF.

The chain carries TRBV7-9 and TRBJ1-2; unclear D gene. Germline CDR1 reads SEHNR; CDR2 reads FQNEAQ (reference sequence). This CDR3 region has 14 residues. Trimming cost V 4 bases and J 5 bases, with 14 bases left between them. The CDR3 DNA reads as TGTGCCAGCAGCTCCGTGACTTCCCCATATGGCTACACCTTC. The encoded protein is CASSSVTSPYGYTF.

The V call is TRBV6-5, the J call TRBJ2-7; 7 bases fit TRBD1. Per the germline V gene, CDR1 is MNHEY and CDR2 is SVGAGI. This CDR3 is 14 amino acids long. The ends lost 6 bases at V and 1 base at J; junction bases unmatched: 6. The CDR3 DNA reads TGTGCCAGCAGGCCAGGACAGGAATCCTACGAGCAGTACTTC. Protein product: CASRPGQESYEQYF.